What follows is one T cell receptor (beta chain) and its context. The target antigen is unknown. It was with 60 Vbeta and 13 Jbeta primers that the PCR ran. The method was immunoSEQ multiplex PCR; TCRdb's version includes in-frame clones alone and lacks a portion of them. The sample contains 100,000 to 130,000 clones, about three quarters of which appear only once. CDR3 length equals 15 residues. Germline CDR1 KGHSH, CDR2 LQKENI. Trimming took 6 bases from V and 2 from J; bases not matched to a gene: 5. The sample is drawn from a study of cytomegalovirus exposure and HLA in healthy donors. Study-level findings and limits: Researchers reported in a later analysis that a missense DCLRE1C variant was tied to TCR beta V- and J-gene trimming. Cytomegalovirus-associated status was assigned to approximately 160 TCR beta chains.

The chain combines TRBV18 with TRBJ1-3; 9 bases are a match to TRBD1. The clonotype comes from a young man in good health and CMV-seronegative. Sequencing was performed on PBMCs. DNA for the CDR3: TGTGCCAGCTCGGCCACAGGGGGCACTGGAAACACCATATATTTT. This codes for CASSATGGTGNTIYF. Using reference TRBV18 and TRBJ1-3 for the parts outside the CDR3, the full variable domain is NAGVMQNPRHLVRRRGQEARLRCSPMKGHSHVYWYRQLPEEGLKFMVYLQKENIIDESGMPKERFSAEFPKEGPSILRIQQVVRGDSAAYFCASSATGGTGNTIYFGEGSWLTVV.